In its sample, the clone carrying this T cell receptor beta chain is large. Its antigen is unknown. These data belong to a study of vaccination and CD4 T cells after COVID-19. Study as a whole: Samples taken post-COVID came a median approximately 100 days after diagnosis, ranging from 35 to 161.

Germline lookup yields CDR1 DFQATT and CDR2 SNEGSKA (reference sequence). This CDR3 contains 14 residues. Trimming took 2 bases from V and 3 from J, leaving 13 bases between them. Indicated treatment: roughly 10-day PBMC culture with coronavirus spike peptide pools or control peptides (ViraFEST assay). During the years 2011-2018, before the COVID-19 pandemic, the unexposed donor's CD4+ T cells were collected. Cultured CD4+ T-cell DNA underwent Oncomine TCR Beta short-read sequencing. TCRdb passed the PCR reads through MiXCR, listing each CDR3 protein once. The sample shows fewer than 7,000 distinct CDR3 sequences, 40% to 55% of them seen only once.

The genes are TRBV20-1 and TRBJ2-5; TRBD1 or TRBD2 may be the D gene (5 bases each). The sequencing sample was made of CD4+ T cells from blood, cultured in vitro. The TCR comes from a human donor in good health. The CDR3 sequence: CSARTGTEEETQYF. The CDR3 nucleotides are TGCAGTGCTAGAACCGGGACGGAAGAAGAGACCCAGTACTTC.